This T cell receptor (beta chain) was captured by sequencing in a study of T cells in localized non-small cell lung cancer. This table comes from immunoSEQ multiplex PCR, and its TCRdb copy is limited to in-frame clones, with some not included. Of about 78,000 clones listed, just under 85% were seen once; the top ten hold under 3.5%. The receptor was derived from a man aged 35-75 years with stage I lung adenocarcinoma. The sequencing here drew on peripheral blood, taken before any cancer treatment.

CDR3 bases: TGTGCCAGTATACCGGGGGGCCGAAACTATGGCTACACCTTC. This gives the protein CASIPGGRNYGYTF. This chain connects TRBV19 to TRBJ1-2; tentative D call: TRBD1 (6 bases). The CDR3 extends over 14 amino acids. Germline lookup yields CDR1 LNHDA and CDR2 SQIVND (reference sequence). Trimming shortened V by 7 bases and J by 2 bases, and 14 bases separated the two germline ends.